Listed below are T cell receptor beta chains from one sample, sequenced in a study. TCRdb redid the calling of the RT-PCR reads with MiXCR, one entry per CDR3 protein. The sample lists hundreds of thousands of distinct CDR3 sequences, approximately 14% occurring once. Sequenced input: memory CD4+ T cells from blood. All receptors derive from a female donor in good health, serving as a healthy control. Each CDR3 is given with its conserved first and last residue. The D gene is left open where the match is weak. Clone size, where shown, is once, few, many, or a class for clones that have expanded.

D gene: NA
V gene: TRBV28
J gene: TRBJ2-1
clone size: few
CDR3 DNA: TGTGCCAGCAGCCCTCAAATTAAACCGAATGAGCAGTTCTTC
CDR3 protein: CASSPQIKPNEQFF

D gene: TRBD1
V gene: TRBV27
J gene: TRBJ2-3
clone size: many
CDR3 DNA: TGTGCCAGCAGTTTATTTCAGGTTGGAGGACAGGGGGTGGGCACAGATACGCAGTATTTT
CDR3 protein: CASSLFQVGGQGVGTDTQYF

D gene: NA
V gene: TRBV10-3
J gene: TRBJ2-7
clone size: NA
CDR3 DNA: TGTGCCATCAGTGTGACCAGGGACCACGAGCAGTACTTC
CDR3 protein: CAISVTRDHEQYF

D gene: TRBD1
V gene: TRBV28
J gene: TRBJ2-1
clone size: NA
CDR3 DNA: TGTGCCAGCAGGCTAGATGCTAGGGACAGGGTGGGCAATGAGCAGTTCTTC
CDR3 protein: CASRLDARDRVGNEQFF

D gene: NA
V gene: TRBV25-1
J gene: TRBJ1-6
clone size: NA
CDR3 DNA: TGTGCCAGCAGTGGGGGTTGGGGACCCCTCCACTTT
CDR3 protein: CASSGGWGPLHF

D gene: NA
V gene: TRBV7-6
J gene: TRBJ2-1
clone size: few
CDR3 DNA: TGTGCCAGCAGCTCGACCCCTTACAATGAGCAGTTCTTC
CDR3 protein: CASSSTPYNEQFF

D gene: TRBD1
V gene: TRBV6-2/TRBV6-3
J gene: TRBJ1-5
clone size: NA
CDR3 DNA: TGTGCCAGCAGGCGGACAGGGGTCGGTAGCAATCAGCCCCAGCATTTT
CDR3 protein: CASRRTGVGSNQPQHF

D gene: TRBD1
V gene: TRBV6-1
J gene: TRBJ2-1
clone size: NA
CDR3 DNA: TGTGCCAGCACGGGACAGAGCTCCTACAATGAGCAGTTCTTC
CDR3 protein: CASTGQSSYNEQFF

D gene: TRBD1
V gene: TRBV18
J gene: TRBJ2-7
clone size: NA
CDR3 DNA: TGTGCCAGCTCCTCCACACAGGGGACGAACGAGCAGTATTTC
CDR3 protein: CASSSTQGTNEQYF

D gene: TRBD2
V gene: TRBV20-1
J gene: TRBJ2-5
clone size: NA
CDR3 DNA: TGCAGTCCTGTAGCGGGAGGTTTTTCAGAGACCCAGTACTTC
CDR3 protein: CSPVAGGFSETQYF

D gene: TRBD2
V gene: TRBV11-1
J gene: TRBJ2-7
clone size: NA
CDR3 DNA: TGTGCCAGCAGCTTACGAGCGGGGACCGCAACCTACGAGCAGTACTTC
CDR3 protein: CASSLRAGTATYEQYF

D gene: NA
V gene: TRBV10-3
J gene: TRBJ2-6
clone size: NA
CDR3 DNA: TGTGCCATCAGTGTCTTTGACGGAACTGGGGCCAACGTCCTGACTTTC
CDR3 protein: CAISVFDGTGANVLTF

D gene: NA
V gene: TRBV30
J gene: TRBJ2-1
clone size: many
CDR3 DNA: TGTGCCGGGATAGCGAGGCTGCCTAATGAAGTTGAGTTCTTC
CDR3 protein: CAGIARLPNEVEFF

D gene: TRBD1
V gene: TRBV7-2
J gene: TRBJ1-1
clone size: NA
CDR3 DNA: TGTGCCAGCAGCTCCACAGGGACAGGGGGCGGCACTGAAGCTTTCTTT
CDR3 protein: CASSSTGTGGGTEAFF

D gene: NA
V gene: TRBV20-1
J gene: TRBJ1-3
clone size: few
CDR3 DNA: TGCAGTGCTACCCAGGGGAGTAGGTCTGGAAACACCATATATTTT
CDR3 protein: CSATQGSRSGNTIYF

D gene: TRBD2
V gene: TRBV7-2
J gene: TRBJ2-2
clone size: NA
CDR3 DNA: TGTGCCAGCAGCTTTGCCGGGGGGGCCTGGGAGCTGTTTTTT
CDR3 protein: CASSFAGGAWELFF

D gene: NA
V gene: TRBV12-3/TRBV12-4
J gene: TRBJ2-1
clone size: many
CDR3 DNA: TGTGCCAGCAGTTTAGGGCCCGGGGGCCTAACGGGTGAGCAGTTCTTC
CDR3 protein: CASSLGPGGLTGEQFF

D gene: NA
V gene: TRBV5-6
J gene: TRBJ2-1
clone size: many
CDR3 DNA: TGTGCCAGCAGCTTATCCGGGATCGAGCAGTTCTTC
CDR3 protein: CASSLSGIEQFF

D gene: TRBD1
V gene: TRBV7-9
J gene: TRBJ1-2
clone size: many
CDR3 DNA: TGTGCCAGCAGCTTTTCGGACAGGGGACGTGGCTACACCTTC
CDR3 protein: CASSFSDRGRGYTF

D gene: NA
V gene: TRBV19
J gene: TRBJ1-6
clone size: few
CDR3 DNA: TGTGCCAGTAGGGGGTTCAATTCACCCCTCCACTTT
CDR3 protein: CASRGFNSPLHF

D gene: TRBD1
V gene: TRBV20-1
J gene: TRBJ2-1
clone size: few
CDR3 DNA: TGCAGTGCGGCCGGACAGGGAAGCTCCTACAATGAGCAGTTCTTC
CDR3 protein: CSAAGQGSSYNEQFF

D gene: TRBD2
V gene: TRBV12-3/TRBV12-4
J gene: TRBJ2-3
clone size: NA
CDR3 DNA: TGTGCCAGCAGTTTTTGGGGGGGGTTCCAAGATACGCAGTATTTT
CDR3 protein: CASSFWGGFQDTQYF

D gene: TRBD1
V gene: TRBV9
J gene: TRBJ2-2
clone size: many
CDR3 DNA: TGTGCCAGCAGCGTGGGTCTAGACAGGGGGCGAACCGGGGAGCTGTTTTTT
CDR3 protein: CASSVGLDRGRTGELFF

D gene: NA
V gene: TRBV4-1
J gene: TRBJ1-1
clone size: NA
CDR3 DNA: TGCGCCAGCAGCCAACAGGCTTACACTGAAGCTTTCTTT
CDR3 protein: CASSQQAYTEAFF

D gene: TRBD2
V gene: TRBV12-3/TRBV12-4
J gene: TRBJ2-7
clone size: few
CDR3 DNA: TGTGCCAGCACCCGTAGCGGGGGGGACTACGAGCAGTACTTC
CDR3 protein: CASTRSGGDYEQYF

D gene: NA
V gene: TRBV27
J gene: TRBJ2-7
clone size: few
CDR3 DNA: TGTGCCAGCAGTTCCCACAATAACTACGAGCAGTACTTC
CDR3 protein: CASSSHNNYEQYF

D gene: NA
V gene: TRBV11-2
J gene: TRBJ1-3
clone size: NA
CDR3 DNA: TGTGCCAGCAGCCCAGCCCTAGGGATTACGGCTGGAAACACCATATATTTT
CDR3 protein: CASSPALGITAGNTIYF

D gene: NA
V gene: TRBV5-1
J gene: TRBJ2-3
clone size: many
CDR3 DNA: TGCGCCAGCAGCAAGACAGCAGATACGCAGTATTTT
CDR3 protein: CASSKTADTQYF

D gene: NA
V gene: TRBV25-1
J gene: TRBJ2-2
clone size: NA
CDR3 DNA: TGTGCCAGCAGTTTTGGGGGAGATATCACCGGGGAGCTGTTTTTT
CDR3 protein: CASSFGGDITGELFF

D gene: NA
V gene: TRBV10-3
J gene: TRBJ1-5
clone size: many
CDR3 DNA: TGTGCCATCAGCCCAAATAGCAATCAGCCCCAGCATTTT
CDR3 protein: CAISPNSNQPQHF

D gene: NA
V gene: TRBV4-3
J gene: TRBJ1-3
clone size: NA
CDR3 DNA: TGCGCCAGCAGCCAAGATTTTGCAGGGGCGAAGGGAAACACCATATATTTT
CDR3 protein: CASSQDFAGAKGNTIYF

D gene: TRBD1
V gene: TRBV11-2
J gene: TRBJ1-2
clone size: NA
CDR3 DNA: TGTGCCAGCAGCTCTAACAGGGGGCGATTTGAGGGCTACACCTTC
CDR3 protein: CASSSNRGRFEGYTF

D gene: NA
V gene: TRBV7-9
J gene: TRBJ2-4
clone size: few
CDR3 DNA: TGTGCCAGCAGCCAAGGGGACTTCGGAATCAAAAACATTCAGTACTTC
CDR3 protein: CASSQGDFGIKNIQYF

D gene: NA
V gene: TRBV20-1
J gene: TRBJ2-7
clone size: many
CDR3 DNA: TGCAGTGCCCCTGGGGAGCTAGCTTGGGAGCAGTACTTC
CDR3 protein: CSAPGELAWEQYF

D gene: NA
V gene: TRBV7-8
J gene: TRBJ1-1
clone size: few
CDR3 DNA: TGTGCCAGCAGCTTCTATATTCAGAACACTGAAGCTTTCTTT
CDR3 protein: CASSFYIQNTEAFF

D gene: NA
V gene: TRBV15
J gene: TRBJ2-7
clone size: few
CDR3 DNA: TGTGCCACCAGCAGAGATCTGACCGAATCCTACGAGCAGTACTTC
CDR3 protein: CATSRDLTESYEQYF

D gene: NA
V gene: TRBV29-1
J gene: TRBJ2-1
clone size: NA
CDR3 DNA: TGCAGCGTTGAAGTGTCGGAGGGGAATGAGCAGTTCTTC
CDR3 protein: CSVEVSEGNEQFF

D gene: TRBD1
V gene: TRBV27
J gene: TRBJ2-2
clone size: few
CDR3 DNA: TGTGCCAGCAGAGCCGGGACAGCGAACACCGGGGAGCTGTTTTTT
CDR3 protein: CASRAGTANTGELFF

D gene: TRBD2
V gene: TRBV20-1
J gene: TRBJ2-3
clone size: few
CDR3 DNA: TGCAGTGCCCCCGGATCAGCGGCGGGGAGGGCAGATACGCAGTATTTT
CDR3 protein: CSAPGSAAGRADTQYF

D gene: NA
V gene: TRBV5-5
J gene: TRBJ1-5
clone size: few
CDR3 DNA: TGTGCCAGCAGCTTGGGGTGGGGGTCCAATCAGCCCCAGCATTTT
CDR3 protein: CASSLGWGSNQPQHF

D gene: TRBD1
V gene: TRBV7-2
J gene: TRBJ1-2
clone size: few
CDR3 DNA: TGTGCCAGCAGCCTCGACGGGACAGGGCTTAACTATGGCTACACCTTC
CDR3 protein: CASSLDGTGLNYGYTF

D gene: TRBD1
V gene: TRBV10-3
J gene: TRBJ2-5
clone size: many
CDR3 DNA: TGTGCCATCAGTGAGTCGGGCAGGGGGCTGTCGGGAGAGACCCAGTACTTC
CDR3 protein: CAISESGRGLSGETQYF

D gene: TRBD1
V gene: TRBV6-5
J gene: TRBJ1-2
clone size: many
CDR3 DNA: TGTGCCAGCAACCCTACGACAGGGATTGACTATGGCTACACCTTC
CDR3 protein: CASNPTTGIDYGYTF

D gene: NA
V gene: TRBV28
J gene: TRBJ1-2
clone size: NA
CDR3 DNA: TGTGCCAGCAGTTTGAGGGCAGACTATGGCTACACCTTC
CDR3 protein: CASSLRADYGYTF

D gene: TRBD1
V gene: TRBV5-1
J gene: TRBJ2-2
clone size: NA
CDR3 DNA: TGCGCCAGCAGCCTGACAGGGGAGGGGGAGCTGTTTTTT
CDR3 protein: CASSLTGEGELFF

D gene: NA
V gene: TRBV27
J gene: TRBJ1-6
clone size: many
CDR3 DNA: TGTGCCAGCTTCGGGTGGGGTGGAGATTCACCCCTCCACTTT
CDR3 protein: CASFGWGGDSPLHF

D gene: NA
V gene: TRBV6-4
J gene: TRBJ2-2
clone size: few
CDR3 DNA: TGTGCCAGCAGTGACAGGGGAGGATTTAACACCGGGGAGCTGTTTTTT
CDR3 protein: CASSDRGGFNTGELFF

D gene: NA
V gene: TRBV6-2/TRBV6-3
J gene: TRBJ2-1
clone size: NA
CDR3 DNA: TGTGCCAGCAAACGCCCTAGCATCTCCTACAATGAGCAGTTCTTC
CDR3 protein: CASKRPSISYNEQFF

D gene: NA
V gene: TRBV6-2/TRBV6-3
J gene: TRBJ2-3
clone size: few
CDR3 DNA: TGTGCCAGCAGTTACGACGCAGATACGCAGTATTTT
CDR3 protein: CASSYDADTQYF

D gene: NA
V gene: TRBV25-1
J gene: TRBJ1-4
clone size: NA
CDR3 DNA: TGTGCCAGCAGTGAATATAGGACTGAAAAACTGTTTTTT
CDR3 protein: CASSEYRTEKLFF

D gene: TRBD2
V gene: TRBV9
J gene: TRBJ2-7
clone size: few
CDR3 DNA: TGTGCCAGCAGCGTAGCTCCCAGCGGGACTTACGAGCAGTACTTC
CDR3 protein: CASSVAPSGTYEQYF

D gene: NA
V gene: TRBV4-3
J gene: TRBJ2-1
clone size: NA
CDR3 DNA: TGCGCCAGCAGCCAACTAGCCACCCACCCAGACAATGAGCAGTTCTTC
CDR3 protein: CASSQLATHPDNEQFF

D gene: NA
V gene: TRBV5-1
J gene: TRBJ2-3
clone size: many
CDR3 DNA: TGCGCCAGCAGCTATACCCCAAGCGGGTCTAGCACAGATACGCAGTATTTT
CDR3 protein: CASSYTPSGSSTDTQYF

D gene: TRBD2
V gene: TRBV7-3
J gene: TRBJ2-1
clone size: many
CDR3 DNA: TGTGCCAGCAGCTTAGCCCCGACTAGCGGGCAGTACAATGAGCAGTTCTTC
CDR3 protein: CASSLAPTSGQYNEQFF

D gene: NA
V gene: TRBV20-1
J gene: TRBJ2-5
clone size: NA
CDR3 DNA: TGCAGTGCTAGTCAGTTTGGGGAGACCCAGTACTTC
CDR3 protein: CSASQFGETQYF